This TCR beta chain stems from a study of blood T cell repertoires in COVID-19. In the original processing: Cell counts per sample came from amplifying reference gene primers. Generated by immunoSEQ multiplex PCR, the TCRdb table keeps only in-frame clones and is missing some. The V and J calls and the clone size are those of that table, but D and trimming were determined from the DNA. Among about 200,000 clones listed, around 76% were seen once. The length of the CDR3 is 15 residues. Trimming took 4 bases from V and 6 from J, leaving 17 bases between them. Germline CDR1 KGHDR, CDR2 SFDVKD. The source of this sequence is a woman in her sixties or seventies with COVID-19, enrolled during active disease. The specimen sequenced was peripheral blood. The rearrangement joins TRBV24-1 to TRBJ1-2; possibly TRBD1 for D (6 bases). The DNA for the CDR3 is TGTGCCACCAGTGACCGCGTAACAGGGCTCAATGGCTACACCTTC. Its translation is CATSDRVTGLNGYTF.